The TCR beta chain described here comes from a study of blood T cells in healthy people across ages. It was with a sample-barcoded 5' primer and a J-beta primer mix that a second PCR of roughly 7 to 12 cycles was run. From the 5' RACE reads, TCRdb called clonotypes with MiXCR, one entry per CDR3 protein. The sample holds about 690,000 distinct CDR3 sequences, around 41% seen once. The germline gives CDR1 SEHNR, CDR2 FQNEAQ (reference sequence). The V gene end was trimmed by 8 bases and the J gene end by 3 bases; junction bases not matched to a gene: 1. CDR3 size: 13 residues. The source of this sequence is an elderly man in good health. Sequenced material: blood. V usage is TRBV7-9 and J usage is TRBJ1-4; 9 nucleotides align to TRBD1. CDR3: CASGTGPNEKLFF. The DNA of the CDR3 is TGTGCCAGCGGGACAGGGCCTAATGAAAAACTGTTTTTT. The variable domain in full, completed from reference TRBV7-9 and TRBJ1-4, reads DTGVSQNPRHKITKRGQNVTFRCDPISEHNRLYWYRQTLGQGPEFLTYFQNEAQLEKSRLLSDRFSAERPKGSFSTLEIQRTEQGDSAMYLCASGTGPNEKLFFGSGTQLSVL.